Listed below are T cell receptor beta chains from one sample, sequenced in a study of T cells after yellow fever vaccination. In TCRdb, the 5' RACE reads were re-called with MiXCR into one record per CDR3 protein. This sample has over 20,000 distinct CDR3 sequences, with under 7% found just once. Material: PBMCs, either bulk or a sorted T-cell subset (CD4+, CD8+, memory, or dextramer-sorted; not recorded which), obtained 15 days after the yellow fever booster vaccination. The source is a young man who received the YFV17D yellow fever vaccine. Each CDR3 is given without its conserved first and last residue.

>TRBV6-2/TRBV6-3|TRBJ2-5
ASRRERFQETQY
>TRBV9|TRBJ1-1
ASEPLAATEAF
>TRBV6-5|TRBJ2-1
ASSSRGSGIYNEQF
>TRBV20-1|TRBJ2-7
SAEAPGSDDEQY
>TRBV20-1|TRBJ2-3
SARDPTHRNYDTQY
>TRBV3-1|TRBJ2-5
ASSQGGGRGQETQY
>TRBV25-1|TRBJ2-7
ASSDYEQY
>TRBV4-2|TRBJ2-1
AMSLRLGDNEQF
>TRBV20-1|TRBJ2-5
SAFGLGTQY
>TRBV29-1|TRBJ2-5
SVSFYQETQY
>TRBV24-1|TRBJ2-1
ATSENSGGEQF
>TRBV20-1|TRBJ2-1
SARRSHNEQF
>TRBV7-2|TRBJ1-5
ASSPFTMGTQPQH
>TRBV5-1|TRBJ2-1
ASSLGTSGRPRDEQF
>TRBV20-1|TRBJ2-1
SAERDSANEQF
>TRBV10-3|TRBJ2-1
AISGQLAGGVLFRNEQF
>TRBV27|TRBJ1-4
ASSLGPGSKDEKLF
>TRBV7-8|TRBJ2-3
ASSFSTSGSGTDTQY
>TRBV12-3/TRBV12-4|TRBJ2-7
ASSLVRGEQY
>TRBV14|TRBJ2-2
ASSRDRGIGELF
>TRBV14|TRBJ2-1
ASSPDRLAGGLDEQF
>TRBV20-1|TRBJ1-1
SAHQGGGNTEAF
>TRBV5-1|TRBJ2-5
ASSLMREQETQY
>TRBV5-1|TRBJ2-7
ASSLESAWEQY
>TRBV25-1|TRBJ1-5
ASRKRVGGNQPQH
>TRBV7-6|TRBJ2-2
ASSPRLAGGTTNTGELF
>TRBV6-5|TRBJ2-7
ASSYRRGVSYEQY
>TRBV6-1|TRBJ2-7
ATTSGLAGDEGY
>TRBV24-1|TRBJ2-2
ATSDFYTGELF
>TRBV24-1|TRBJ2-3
ATSDEGVDTQY
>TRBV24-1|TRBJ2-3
ATSDPGLAEINTQY
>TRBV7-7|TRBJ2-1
ASSSEWGNEQF
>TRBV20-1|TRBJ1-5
SASAGYSNQPQH
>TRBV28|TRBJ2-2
ASSPGQSVGELF
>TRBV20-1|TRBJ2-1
SAEESDLNEQF
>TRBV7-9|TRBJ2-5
ASTTAGGAETQY
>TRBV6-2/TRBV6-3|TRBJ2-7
ASRSRPYEQY
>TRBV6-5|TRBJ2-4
ASSIWGGELQY
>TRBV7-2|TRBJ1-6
ASSLETYSPLH
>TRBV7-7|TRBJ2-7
ASSLGEGPYEQY
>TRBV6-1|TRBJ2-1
ASSKGQGAYNEQF
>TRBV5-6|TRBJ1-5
ASSLAGGFNQPQH